Below are 28 T cell receptor beta chains sequenced from a single sample in a study of cytomegalovirus exposure and HLA in healthy donors. Amplification used 60 Vbeta primers and 13 Jbeta primers. Clones were sequenced by immunoSEQ multiplex PCR, and TCRdb holds only the in-frame ones, with some missing. The data show 95,000 to 130,000 clones, with roughly 9.9% seen just once and roughly 3% held by the top ten. What was sequenced was PBMCs. The receptor set was obtained from a man aged 30 to 39 in good health and CMV-seronegative.

This clone was recorded a few times. This sequence joins TRBV5-6 and TRBJ1-1; the D gene is possibly TRBD1 (5 bases). V was pared by 4 bases and J by 6 bases, with 13 bases between. The germline CDR1 and CDR2 sequences are SGHDT and YYEEEE. The CDR3 is made up of 13 amino acids. The CDR3 spells CASSPRGAAEAFF. The CDR3 nucleotides are TGTGCCAGCAGCCCCCGCGGGGCGGCTGAAGCTTTCTTT. Together with reference TRBV5-6 and TRBJ1-1, the CDR3 gives the full variable domain: DAGVTQSPTHLIKTRGQQVTLRCSPKSGHDTVSWYQQALGQGPQFIFQYYEEEERQRGNFPDRFSGHQFPNYSSELNVNALLLGDSALYLCASSPRGAAEAFFGQGTRLTVV.

This clone was observed a few times. In DNA, the CDR3 is TGTGCCAGCAGCCCGCGGACTAGCGGGGGGGCGGTTAATGAGCAGTTCTTC. It yields the protein CASSPRTSGGAVNEQFF. The rearrangement uses TRBV7-8 and TRBJ2-1; the match to TRBD2 covers 15 bases. This CDR3 is 17 amino acids long. Per germline, CDR1 SGHVS and CDR2 FQNEAQ. The ends lost 5 bases at V and 7 bases at J; junction bases unmatched: 9.

A few counts support this clone. The chain is built from TRBV4-2 and TRBJ2-3; 7 bases match TRBD1. The germline CDR1 and CDR2 sequences are LGHNA and YNFKEQ. The CDR3 sequence is 15 residues long. V dropped 3 bases and J dropped 0; count of bases not matched to a gene: 3. The CDR3 here is CASSHGTASTDTQYF. CDR3 in DNA: TGTGCCAGCAGCCACGGGACAGCTAGCACAGATACGCAGTATTTT.

This clone was found a few times. The chain employs TRBV5-1 and TRBJ1-2; TRBD1 matches 10 bases. CDR3 length equals 14 residues. The germline CDR1 and CDR2 sequences are SGHRS and YFSETQ. V shed 5 bases and J 8 bases; nucleotides not matched to a gene: 9. CDR3 residues: CASSDPGQGFGYTF. The CDR3 DNA follows: TGCGCCAGCAGTGATCCGGGACAGGGGTTCGGCTACACCTTC.

In its sample, this clone was seen a few times. This chain uses TRBV7-2 with TRBJ2-3; the match to TRBD1 covers 8 bases. V shed 3 bases and J 12 bases; nucleotides not matched to a gene: 2. This CDR3 comprises 11 residues. Per germline, CDR1 SGHTA and CDR2 FQGNSA. The CDR3 here is CASSFRGPQYF. The CDR3 region has the DNA TGTGCCAGCAGCTTCAGGGGGCCTCAGTATTTT.

A few counts support this clone. The chain uses TRBV6-1 and TRBJ1-1, with 11 bases aligning to TRBD1. This CDR3 has 12 residues. The J segment lost 4 bases and the V segment lost 8 bases, leaving 0 bases of the junction unmatched. Germline lookup yields CDR1 MNHNS and CDR2 SASEGT. The CDR3 here is CASGTGGTEAFF. For the CDR3, the DNA is TGTGCCAGCGGGACAGGGGGCACTGAAGCTTTCTTT.

The chain joins TRBV7-9 to TRBJ1-4, with TRBD1 matching over 10 bases. The CDR3 length is 14 residues. Germline V gives CDR1 SEHNR, CDR2 FQNEAQ (reference sequence). Trimming at V came to 5 bases and at J to 7 bases, leaving 4 bases not matched to a gene. The CDR3 sequence is CASSQGQGIEKLFF. The CDR3 DNA is TGTGCCAGCAGCCAGGGACAGGGGATTGAAAAACTGTTTTTT.

Note on this clone: At one of its ends the junction is not consistent with the germline gene, which may arise from a read error. The chain carries TRBV10-2 and TRBJ2-2, with 10 nucleotides matching TRBD2. This CDR3 is built from 15 residues. Germline V gives CDR1 WSHSY, CDR2 SAAADI. The chain's CDR3 is CASSEGLAGAGELLF. CDR3 bases: TGCGCCAGCAGTGAAGGGCTAGCGGGAGCCGGGGAGCTGCTTTTT.

This clone has a handful of counts. J is TRBJ1-3 and V is TRBV4-1; no firm D call. The CDR3 contains 17 residues. Deletions cut 1 base from V and 0 bases from J, with 13 bases between. Germline CDR1 MGHRA, CDR2 YSYEKL. CDR3 nucleotides: TGCGCCAGCAGCCAAGTCTCGACTCTAGCCTCTGGAAACACCATATATTTT. Translating gives CASSQVSTLASGNTIYF.

The V and J genes are TRBV4-1 and TRBJ2-1; 11 bases agree with TRBD2. CDR1 and CDR2 (germline): MGHRA, YSYEKL. V was pared by 4 bases and J by 10 bases, with 6 bases of the junction left unmatched. The CDR3 has 14 amino acids. CDR3 amino acids: CASSLGTSGLEQFF. CDR3 coding DNA: TGCGCCAGCAGCCTTGGGACTAGCGGTTTGGAGCAGTTCTTC.

This clone has just a few counts. The chain recombines TRBV4-3 with TRBJ1-6, with TRBD1 matching over 8 bases. Germline V gene data show CDR1 as LGHNA and CDR2 as YSLEER. There are 15 residues in the CDR3. The trim removed 0 bases at V and 6 bases at J, leaving 1 base unmatched. Written as DNA, the CDR3 is TGCGCCAGCAGCCAAGACGGGACAGGTAATTCACCCCTCCACTTT. Translation gives CASSQDGTGNSPLHF.

This clone was observed a few times. The chain recombines TRBV9 with TRBJ1-3; possibly TRBD1 for D (5 bases). Trimming removed 0 bases at V and 4 bases at J, with 14 bases between. Germline V gene data show CDR1 as SGDLS and CDR2 as YYNGEE. This CDR3 has 16 residues. CDR3 DNA: TGTGCCAGCAGCGTAGTAGGGGCTCCGGACGGAAACACCATATATTTT. This codes for CASSVVGAPDGNTIYF.

The chain uses TRBV5-4 and TRBJ1-5; tentative D call: TRBD1 (6 bases). The CDR3 covers 17 residues. Trimming cost V 4 bases and J 1 base, with 18 bases left between them. CDR1 is SGHNT and CDR2 is YYREEE in the germline V gene (reference sequence). The CDR3 loop reads CASSPVWGRPSNQPQHF. DNA of the CDR3: TGTGCCAGCAGCCCGGTGTGGGGGCGACCCAGCAATCAGCCCCAGCATTTT.

This clone was detected only a few times. The chain carries TRBV19 and TRBJ1-5; possibly TRBD1 for D (6 bases). V was shortened by 7 bases and J by 7 bases, with 14 bases between the two germline ends. The V gene's germline CDR1 is LNHDA and CDR2 SQIVND (reference sequence). The CDR3 has 13 amino acids. The CDR3, as DNA: TGTGCCAGTACTAGGGGGTATGGGCAGCCCCAGCATTTT. Amino acids: CASTRGYGQPQHF.

V usage is TRBV5-1 and J usage is TRBJ2-5; maybe TRBD1 (6 bases). The CDR3 spans 15 residues. Germline CDR1 and CDR2: SGHRS and YFSETQ. Trimming took off 2 bases at V and 0 bases at J, with 11 bases between the two ends. CDR3 loop: CASSLRTVNQETQYF. As DNA, the CDR3 is TGCGCCAGCAGCTTAAGGACAGTCAACCAAGAGACCCAGTACTTC.

This chain links TRBV27 with TRBJ1-5, with TRBD1 as a possible D gene (6 bases). Germline-derived CDR1 and CDR2 are MNHEY and SMNVEV (reference sequence). Trimming stripped 8 bases from V and 6 bases from J, with 17 bases between. CDR3 length: 14 residues. The CDR3 region is CASSFGGARQPQHF. DNA for the CDR3: TGTGCCAGCTCTTTTGGGGGGGCTCGTCAGCCCCAGCATTTT.

This clone was detected a few times. The CDR3 reads CASRLSSTGQGKNTEAFF. The CDR3 nucleotides are TGTGCCAGCCGATTATCTTCGACGGGACAGGGGAAGAACACTGAAGCTTTCTTT. The chain recombines TRBV7-8 with TRBJ1-1; 10 nucleotides line up with TRBD1. The germline V gene has CDR1 SGHVS and CDR2 FQNEAQ. Trimming took 8 bases from V and 1 from J; bases not matched to a gene: 16. This CDR3 spans 18 amino acids.

The chain couples TRBV16 to TRBJ2-1; 8 bases are shared with TRBD1. Trimming at V came to 6 bases and at J to 7 bases, leaving 8 bases not matched to a gene. This CDR3 region has 14 residues. From germline, CDR1 is KGHSY and CDR2 FQNENV. The chain's CDR3 is CASSLTGTGNEQFF. The DNA of the CDR3 is TGTGCCAGCAGTCTAACCGGGACAGGTAATGAGCAGTTCTTC.

V gene TRBV7-2 combines with J gene TRBJ2-1; D possibly corresponds to TRBD1 (6 bases). The CDR3 length is 15 residues. Germline V lookup: CDR1 SGHTA, CDR2 FQGNSA. V was cut by 5 bases and J by 1 base, with 12 bases left in between. The CDR3 sequence is CASSLRTVSYNEQFF. The CDR3 DNA is TGTGCCAGCAGCCTCAGGACAGTATCCTACAATGAGCAGTTCTTC.

The chain carries TRBV27 and TRBJ1-2; TRBD1 agrees at 8 bases. After removal of 6 bases from V and 4 bases from J, the junction contained 13 bases not matched to a gene. The germline CDR1 and CDR2 sequences are MNHEY and SMNVEV (reference sequence). This CDR3 spans 16 amino acids. CDR3 nucleotides: TGTGCCAGCAGCCCACTGCAGGGGGCGCGCGGCTATGGCTACACCTTC. Translation gives CASSPLQGARGYGYTF.

V is TRBV4-1 and J is TRBJ2-7; D is undetermined. The CDR3 is 14 amino acids. The germline gives CDR1 MGHRA, CDR2 YSYEKL. Trimming left V 2 bases short and J 5 bases short, with 13 bases between. CDR3 sequence (DNA): TGCGCCAGCAGCCAATCGACCGCTAGTGACGAGCAGTACTTC. It encodes CASSQSTASDEQYF.

The genes are TRBV9 and TRBJ2-3, with a possible D match to TRBD2 (6 bases). CDR1 and CDR2 from the germline V gene are SGDLS and YYNGEE. The CDR3 sequence is 15 residues long. V was pared by 4 bases and J by 0 bases, with 12 bases between. This CDR3 reads CASSYGGVSTDTQYF. CDR3 nucleotide sequence: TGTGCCAGCAGCTACGGCGGGGTTAGCACAGATACGCAGTATTTT.

This clone occurred a few times. CDR3: CASSGQRNTEAFF. CDR3 DNA sequence: TGTGCCAGCAGCGGACAGAGGAACACTGAAGCTTTCTTT. The V call is TRBV6-5, the J call TRBJ1-1; perhaps TRBD1 as D (6 bases). Germline V lookup: CDR1 MNHEY, CDR2 SVGAGI. The CDR3 sequence is 13 residues long. Trimming left V 6 bases short and J 1 base short, with 9 bases between.

The chain carries TRBV6-1 and TRBJ2-2, with TRBD1 identical over 7 bases. The junction had 2 bases not matched to a gene; V was cut back by 1 base and J by 6 bases. Germline CDR1 MNHNS, CDR2 SASEGT. CDR3 length: 14 amino acids. The CDR3 DNA reads TGTGCCAGCAGTGAAGTAGGGGGCTCCGGGGAGCTGTTTTTT. Encoded protein: CASSEVGGSGELFF.

This clone has more than one count but fewer than ten. The V gene is TRBV2, the J gene TRBJ2-3; 9 bases line up with TRBD2. After removal of 6 bases from V and 1 base from J, the junction contained 5 bases not matched to a gene. Germline V lookup: CDR1 SNHLY, CDR2 FYNNEI. This CDR3 region has 15 residues. CDR3: CASSARTSGTDTQYF. CDR3 bases: TGTGCCAGCAGCGCACGGACTAGCGGCACAGATACGCAGTATTTT.

The chain links TRBV7-9 to TRBJ1-1; TRBD1 is a possible D gene (6 bases). The CDR3 has 13 amino acids. The V gene's germline CDR1 is SEHNR and CDR2 FQNEAQ (reference sequence). The V end was cut by 6 bases, the J end by 6 bases, with 14 bases between. CDR3 amino acids: CASSPDRISEAFF. The CDR3 DNA sequence: TGTGCCAGCAGTCCCGACAGGATTTCTGAAGCTTTCTTT.

This chain uses TRBV2 with TRBJ2-7, with 9 bases lining up with TRBD2. After removal of 7 bases from V and 4 bases from J, the junction contained 8 bases not matched to a gene. The CDR3 has 14 residues. The germline V gene has CDR1 SNHLY and CDR2 FYNNEI. CDR3 in amino acids: CASTLASGEYEQYF. For the CDR3, the DNA is TGTGCCAGCACGTTGGCTAGCGGGGAATACGAGCAGTACTTC.

There are a few counts of this clone. The chain employs TRBV4-1 and TRBJ2-5; D perhaps matches TRBD2 (5 bases). Germline assignment: CDR1 MGHRA and CDR2 YSYEKL. V lost 0 bases and J 2 bases, leaving 16 bases between the germline ends. The CDR3 is 17 residues long. The CDR3: CASSQDIFLADQETQYF. The CDR3 DNA is TGCGCCAGCAGCCAAGATATATTCCTAGCTGATCAAGAGACCCAGTACTTC.